This record covers a single T cell receptor beta chain. As yet, its antigen is unknown. Germline CDR1 reads SGHVS; CDR2 reads FQNEAQ. The CDR3 totals 16 residues. Trimming shortened V by 5 bases and J by 2 bases, and 15 bases separated the two germline ends. The sample is drawn from a study of T cells in Graves' hyperthyroidism and ophthalmopathy. The study's findings and limits: Within blood appeared most thyroid clonotypes that had expanded above 0.001.

RNA transcripts gave rise to amplified TCR beta CDR3 regions. First-round RT-PCR of the TCR CDR3 relied on the HTBI primer set. In TCRdb, the multiplex PCR reads were re-called with MiXCR into one record per CDR3 protein. The table records roughly 580,000 distinct CDR3 sequences, around 42% of them present only once. Any patient presenting with uncontrolled infection, other autoimmune disease, pregnancy or lactation was left out. The study based diagnoses on clinical symptoms, serum thyroxine and TRAb, thyroid ultrasound and orbital computed tomography. Material: peripheral blood or thyroid tissue (not recorded which). The chain joins TRBV7-8 to TRBJ2-2, with D perhaps assigned TRBD1 or TRBD2 (5 bases each). The receptor was derived from a woman aged 18-29 years with Graves' hyperthyroidism. This chain's CDR3 is CASSQGRGYNTGELFF. The CDR3 coding sequence is TGTGCCAGCAGCCAGGGACGGGGATACAACACCGGGGAGCTGTTTTTT.